The clone carrying this T cell receptor (beta chain) was recorded once. V lost 5 bases and J lost 5, with 6 bases in between. Germline V gene sequence: CDR1 MNHEY, CDR2 SVGEGT. The CDR3 totals 11 residues. This table comes from immunoSEQ multiplex PCR, and its TCRdb copy is limited to in-frame clones, with some not included. The table has around 300,000 clones, 80% to 90% seen once; the top ten hold 2.5% to 3.5%. This sample was taken from a study of blood T cell repertoires in COVID-19. Background on the study: Sources were T cells, B-cell-depleted T cells, or PBMCs; the material itself was cDNA or gDNA.

The sample was peripheral blood. V gene TRBV6-2 or TRBV6-3 combines with J gene TRBJ2-5, with a tentative D call TRBD1 (5 bases). This TCR derives from a man in his thirties or forties with active or convalescent COVID-19. The CDR3 here is CASSQGETQYF. The CDR3, as DNA: TGTGCCAGCAGTCAGGGTGAGACCCAGTACTTC.